This T cell receptor (beta chain) was identified during a study of T cell responses to AZD1222 COVID-19 vaccine. V lost 4 bases and J lost 0; bases outside the gene matches: 5. This CDR3 region has 17 residues. CDR1 SGDLS and CDR2 YYNGEE come from the germline V gene. On this clone: Its specificity is not known.

The data were produced by immunoSEQ multiplex PCR, yet TCRdb's version contains in-frame clones alone and is incomplete. The sample contains 150,000 to 200,000 clones, about 90% of which appear only once. Study-level results: The study identified only five to seven AZD1222 recipients as seropositive at baseline. Recipients of two AZD1222 doses showed rising Spike-specific TCR breadth and depth. There were mostly white British donors and more females than males, and clonal diversity was possibly underestimated.

The receptor's source is an adult in good health. The rearrangement joins TRBV9 to TRBJ2-7; 15 positions agree with TRBD2. Source: peripheral blood, taken on day 0 of MenACWY control vaccination. The CDR3 protein is CASSPGLAGGNSYEQYF. The CDR3 bases are TGTGCCAGCAGCCCGGGACTAGCGGGAGGTAACTCCTACGAGCAGTACTTC. Drawing the rest from reference TRBV9 and TRBJ2-7, the complete variable domain is DSGVTQTPKHLITATGQRVTLRCSPRSGDLSVYWYQQSLDQGLQFLIQYYNGEERAKGNILERFSAQQFPDLHSELNLSSLELGDSALYFCASSPGLAGGNSYEQYFGPGTRLTVT.